What follows are 8 T cell receptor beta chains derived from one specimen sequenced in a study of blood T cell repertoires in COVID-19. The method was immunoSEQ multiplex PCR; TCRdb's version includes in-frame clones alone and lacks a portion of them. The sample holds tens of thousands of clones, 90% seen once. The sequenced material came from peripheral blood. Source of these receptors: a woman at least 80 years old with active or convalescent COVID-19.

This rearrangement joins TRBV12-3 or TRBV12-4 to TRBJ1-4, with 10 positions matching TRBD1. This CDR3 has 13 residues. The trim removed 5 bases at V and 7 bases at J, leaving 1 base unmatched. CDR3 nucleotide sequence: TGTGCCAGCAGTCGGACAGGGGGTGAAAAACTGTTTTTT. It encodes CASSRTGGEKLFF.

The chain couples TRBV5-1 to TRBJ2-6; D is unclear. The CDR3 has 15 residues. Germline values: CDR1 SGHRS, CDR2 YFSETQ. The V and J ends lost 0 bases and 2 bases respectively, with 6 bases between them. The CDR3: CASSLGGTGANVLTF. CDR3 nucleotide sequence: TGCGCCAGCAGCTTGGGAGGTACTGGGGCCAACGTCCTGACTTTC.

The chain carries TRBV9 and TRBJ1-2; D ambiguous. The germline V gene encodes CDR1 SGDLS and CDR2 YYNGEE. Trimming took off 4 bases at V and 2 bases at J, with 18 bases between the two ends. CDR3 length: 16 residues. This chain's CDR3 is CASSPRLTQRNYGYTF. CDR3 in DNA: TGTGCCAGCAGCCCGAGACTAACGCAAAGGAACTATGGCTACACCTTC.

The chain employs TRBV18 and TRBJ2-5; no reliable D call. CDR3 size: 13 residues. Trimming left V 0 bases short and J 3 bases short, with 5 bases between. Per the germline V gene, CDR1 is KGHSH and CDR2 is LQKENI. CDR3: CASSPPSEETQYF. In DNA, the CDR3 is TGTGCCAGCTCACCACCGTCGGAAGAGACCCAGTACTTC.

The chain uses TRBV19 and TRBJ2-7; TRBD2 might be the D (6 bases). The CDR3 loop spans 16 amino acids. Looked up from germline, CDR1 is LNHDA and CDR2 is SQIVND (reference sequence). V lost 6 bases, J lost 2 bases, and 20 bases lay in between. The CDR3 protein is CASSRTQAGEAYEQYF. CDR3 in DNA: TGTGCCAGTAGCCGCACCCAAGCGGGTGAAGCCTACGAGCAGTACTTC.

This chain uses TRBV16 with TRBJ2-3, with D perhaps TRBD2 (5 bases). Germline CDR1 reads KGHSY; CDR2 reads FQNENV. The CDR3 contains 16 residues. V lost 4 bases and J 0 bases, leaving 14 bases between the germline ends. The CDR3 protein is CASSLLGSSSTDTQYF. CDR3 DNA sequence: TGTGCCAGCAGCCTCCTGGGGTCTAGCAGCACAGATACGCAGTATTTT.

The V call is TRBV9, the J call TRBJ1-2; 7 bases are shared with TRBD1. Losses at the gene ends were 4 bases for V and 2 bases for J; bases not matched to a gene: 5. Germline V gives CDR1 SGDLS, CDR2 YYNGEE. This CDR3 is 14 amino acids long. CDR3 sequence: CASSPQTGNYGYTF. For the CDR3, the DNA is TGTGCCAGCAGCCCTCAGACAGGGAACTATGGCTACACCTTC.

The chain couples TRBV6-5 to TRBJ1-1, with D uncertain. Per the germline V gene, CDR1 is MNHEY and CDR2 is SVGAGI. The CDR3 spans 15 residues. The ends were cut back, 1 base at V and 0 bases at J, with 9 bases in the middle. CDR3 region: CASSYYPEMNTEAFF. CDR3 bases: TGTGCCAGCAGTTACTATCCAGAAATGAACACTGAAGCTTTCTTT.